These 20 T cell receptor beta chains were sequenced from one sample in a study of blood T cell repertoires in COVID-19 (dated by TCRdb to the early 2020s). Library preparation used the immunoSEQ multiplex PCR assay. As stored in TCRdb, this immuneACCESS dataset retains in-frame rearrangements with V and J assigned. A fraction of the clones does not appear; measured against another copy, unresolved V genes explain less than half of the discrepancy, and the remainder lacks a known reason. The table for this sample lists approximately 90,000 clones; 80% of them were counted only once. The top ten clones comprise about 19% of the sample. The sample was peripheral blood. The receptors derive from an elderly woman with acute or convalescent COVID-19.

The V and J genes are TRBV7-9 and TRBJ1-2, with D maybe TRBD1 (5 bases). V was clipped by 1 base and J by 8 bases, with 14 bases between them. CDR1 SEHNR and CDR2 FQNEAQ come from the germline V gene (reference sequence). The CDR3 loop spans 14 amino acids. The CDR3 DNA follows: TGTGCCAGCAGCTTAGAGACAGTTTCTCACGGCTACACCTTC. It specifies CASSLETVSHGYTF.

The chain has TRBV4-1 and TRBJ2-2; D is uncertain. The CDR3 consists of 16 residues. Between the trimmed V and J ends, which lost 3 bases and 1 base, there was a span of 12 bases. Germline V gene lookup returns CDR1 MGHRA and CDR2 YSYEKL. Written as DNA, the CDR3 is TGCGCCAGCAGCCAGGCTTCAGCAGGGAACACCGGGGAGCTGTTTTTT. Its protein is CASSQASAGNTGELFF.

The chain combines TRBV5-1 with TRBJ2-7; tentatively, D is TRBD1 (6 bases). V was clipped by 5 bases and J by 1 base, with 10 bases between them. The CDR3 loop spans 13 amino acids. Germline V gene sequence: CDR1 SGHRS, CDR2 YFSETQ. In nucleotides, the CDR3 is TGCGCCAGCAGACGGGACACTTCCTACGAGCAGTACTTC. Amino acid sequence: CASRRDTSYEQYF.

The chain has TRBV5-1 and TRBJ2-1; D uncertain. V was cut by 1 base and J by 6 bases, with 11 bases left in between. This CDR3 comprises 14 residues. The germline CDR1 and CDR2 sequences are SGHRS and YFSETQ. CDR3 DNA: TGCGCCAGCAGCTTGTCGAGTCTTCTCAATGAGCAGTTCTTC. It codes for CASSLSSLLNEQFF.

The CDR3 nucleotides read TGCGCCAGCCGACTCGGGACAGTCGGCGGGGAGCTGTTTTTT. Translation gives CASRLGTVGGELFF. V is TRBV4-1 and J is TRBJ2-2; the match to TRBD1 covers 7 bases. Germline-derived CDR1 and CDR2 are MGHRA and YSYEKL. This CDR3 has 14 amino acids. V was clipped by 8 bases and J by 7 bases; unmatched bases: 10.

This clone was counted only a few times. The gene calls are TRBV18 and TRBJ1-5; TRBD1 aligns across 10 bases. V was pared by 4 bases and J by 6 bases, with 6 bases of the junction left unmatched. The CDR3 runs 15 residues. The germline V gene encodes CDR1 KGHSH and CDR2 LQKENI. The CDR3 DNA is TGTGCCAGCTCACTGACAGGGGGCTCGGGTCAGCCCCAGCATTTT. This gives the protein CASSLTGGSGQPQHF. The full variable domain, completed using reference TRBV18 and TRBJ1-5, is NAGVMQNPRHLVRRRGQEARLRCSPMKGHSHVYWYRQLPEEGLKFMVYLQKENIIDESGMPKERFSAEFPKEGPSILRIQQVVRGDSAAYFCASSLTGGSGQPQHFGDGTRLSIL.

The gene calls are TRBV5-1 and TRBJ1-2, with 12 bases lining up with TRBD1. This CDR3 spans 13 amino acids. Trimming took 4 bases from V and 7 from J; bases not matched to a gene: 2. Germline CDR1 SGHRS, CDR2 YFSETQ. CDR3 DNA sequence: TGCGCCAGCAGCCCGGGACAGGGGGCTGGCTACACCTTC. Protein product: CASSPGQGAGYTF.

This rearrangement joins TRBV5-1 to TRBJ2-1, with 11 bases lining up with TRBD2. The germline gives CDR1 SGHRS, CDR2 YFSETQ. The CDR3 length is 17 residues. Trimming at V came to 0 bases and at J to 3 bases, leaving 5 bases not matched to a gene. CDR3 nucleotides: TGCGCCAGCAGCTTGGCCCAAACTAGCGGGGGCTACAATGAGCAGTTCTTC. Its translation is CASSLAQTSGGYNEQFF.

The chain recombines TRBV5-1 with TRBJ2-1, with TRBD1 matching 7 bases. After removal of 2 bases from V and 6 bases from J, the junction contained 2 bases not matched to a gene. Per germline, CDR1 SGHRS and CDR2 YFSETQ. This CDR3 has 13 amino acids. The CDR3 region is CASSLQGINEQFF. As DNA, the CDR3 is TGCGCCAGCAGCTTACAGGGGATCAATGAGCAGTTCTTC.

In DNA, the CDR3 is TGTGCCAGCAGCTTACGGGGGGCGATAGGCACAGATACGCAGTATTTT. It translates to CASSLRGAIGTDTQYF. The chain is built from TRBV7-2 and TRBJ2-3, with D possibly TRBD2 on 7 matching bases. Between the trimmed V and J ends, which lost 2 bases and 1 base, there was a span of 13 bases. Germline values: CDR1 SGHTA, CDR2 FQGNSA. CDR3 length: 16 amino acids.

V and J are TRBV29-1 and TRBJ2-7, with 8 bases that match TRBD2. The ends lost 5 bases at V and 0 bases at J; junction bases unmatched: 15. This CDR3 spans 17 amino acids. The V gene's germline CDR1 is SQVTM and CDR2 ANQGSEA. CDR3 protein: CSVYIPGTRPSSYEQYF. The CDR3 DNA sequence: TGCAGCGTTTATATCCCCGGGACTAGGCCTAGCTCCTACGAGCAGTACTTC.

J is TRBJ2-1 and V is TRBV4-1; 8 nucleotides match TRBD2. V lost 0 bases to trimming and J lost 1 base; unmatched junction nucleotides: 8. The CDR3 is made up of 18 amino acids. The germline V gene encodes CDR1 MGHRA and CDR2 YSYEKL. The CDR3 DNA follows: TGCGCCAGCAGCCAAGATATAGCGGGGAAGGGTTCCTACAATGAGCAGTTCTTC. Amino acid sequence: CASSQDIAGKGSYNEQFF.

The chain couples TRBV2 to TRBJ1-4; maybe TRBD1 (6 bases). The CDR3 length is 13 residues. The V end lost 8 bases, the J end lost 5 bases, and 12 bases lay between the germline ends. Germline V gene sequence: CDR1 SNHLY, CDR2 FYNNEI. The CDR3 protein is CASGRGGNEKLFF. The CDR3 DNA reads TGTGCCAGCGGGAGAGGGGGAAATGAAAAACTGTTTTTT.

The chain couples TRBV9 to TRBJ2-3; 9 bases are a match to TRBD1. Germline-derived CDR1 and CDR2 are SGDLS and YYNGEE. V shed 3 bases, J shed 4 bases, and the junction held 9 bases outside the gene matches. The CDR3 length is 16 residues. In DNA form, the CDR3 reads TGTGCCAGCAGCGAGCCCTTAACAGGGGGCGCAGATACGCAGTATTTT. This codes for CASSEPLTGGADTQYF. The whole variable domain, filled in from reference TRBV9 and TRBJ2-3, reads DSGVTQTPKHLITATGQRVTLRCSPRSGDLSVYWYQQSLDQGLQFLIQYYNGEERAKGNILERFSAQQFPDLHSELNLSSLELGDSALYFCASSEPLTGGADTQYFGPGTRLTVL.

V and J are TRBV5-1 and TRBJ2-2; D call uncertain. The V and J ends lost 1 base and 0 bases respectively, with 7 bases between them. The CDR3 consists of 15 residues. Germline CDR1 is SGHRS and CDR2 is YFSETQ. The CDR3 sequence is CASSLLTPNTGELFF. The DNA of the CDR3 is TGCGCCAGCAGCTTGTTGACTCCGAACACCGGGGAGCTGTTTTTT.

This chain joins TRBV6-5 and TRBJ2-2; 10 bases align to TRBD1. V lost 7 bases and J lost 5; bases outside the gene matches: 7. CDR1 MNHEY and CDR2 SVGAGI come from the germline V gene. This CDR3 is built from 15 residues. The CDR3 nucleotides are TGTGCCAGCATCCAGACAGGGGGCCGGACCGGGGAGCTGTTTTTT. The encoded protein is CASIQTGGRTGELFF.

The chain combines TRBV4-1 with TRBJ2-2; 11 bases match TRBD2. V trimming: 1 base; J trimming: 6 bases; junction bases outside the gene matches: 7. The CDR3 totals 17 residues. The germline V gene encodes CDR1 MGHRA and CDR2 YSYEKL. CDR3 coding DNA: TGCGCCAGCAGCCAAGTAGCACTAGCGGGAGCCCCCGGGGAGCTGTTTTTT. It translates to CASSQVALAGAPGELFF.

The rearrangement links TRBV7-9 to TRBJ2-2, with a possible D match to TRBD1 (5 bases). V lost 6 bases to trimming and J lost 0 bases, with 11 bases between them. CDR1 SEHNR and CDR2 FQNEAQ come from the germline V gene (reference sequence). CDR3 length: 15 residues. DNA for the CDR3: TGTGCCAGCAGTCCGGGCAGGGCGAACACCGGGGAGCTGTTTTTT. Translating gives CASSPGRANTGELFF.

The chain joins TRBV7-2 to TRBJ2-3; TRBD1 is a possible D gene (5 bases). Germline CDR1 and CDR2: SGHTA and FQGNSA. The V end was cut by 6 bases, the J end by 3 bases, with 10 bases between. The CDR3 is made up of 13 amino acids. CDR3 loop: CASRQVKTDTQYF. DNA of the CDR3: TGTGCCAGCAGACAGGTGAAGACAGATACGCAGTATTTT. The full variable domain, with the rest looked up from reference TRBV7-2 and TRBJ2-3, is GAGVSQSPSNKVTEKGKDVELRCDPISGHTALYWYRQSLGQGLEFLIYFQGNSAPDKSGLPSDRFSAERTGGSVSTLTIQRTQQEDSAVYLCASRQVKTDTQYFGPGTRLTVL.

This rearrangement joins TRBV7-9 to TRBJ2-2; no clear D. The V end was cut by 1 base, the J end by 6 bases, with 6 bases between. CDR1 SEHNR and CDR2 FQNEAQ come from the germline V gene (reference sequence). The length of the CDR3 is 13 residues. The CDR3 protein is CASSLDEAGELFF. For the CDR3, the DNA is TGTGCCAGCAGCTTAGATGAGGCCGGGGAGCTGTTTTTT.